Below, 9 T cell receptor beta chains from the same sample are listed, as sequenced in a study of blood T cell repertoires in COVID-19. Measured with immunoSEQ multiplex PCR; TCRdb has only the in-frame clones, and not every one. The sample carries 120,000 or so clones, approximately 90% recorded once. Sequenced sample: peripheral blood. The origin of the receptors is a human donor in a cohort sampled during active COVID-19.

This chain joins TRBV7-9 and TRBJ2-1; 11 bases are shared with TRBD2. V lost 4 bases and J lost 2; bases outside the gene matches: 10. Germline V gene data show CDR1 as SEHNR and CDR2 as FQNEAQ (reference sequence). CDR3 length: 18 residues. The CDR3 region has the DNA TGTGCCAGCAGCTCTGTACTAGCGGGGGAGGGCACCTACAATGAGCAGTTCTTC. Translated, it gives CASSSVLAGEGTYNEQFF.

As to this clone: Other nucleotide sequences from this sample produce the same CDR3. This chain links TRBV18 with TRBJ2-7, with a weak D call TRBD1 (6 bases). The V and J ends lost 3 bases and 3 bases respectively, with 9 bases between them. CDR1 KGHSH and CDR2 LQKENI come from the germline V gene. CDR3 length equals 13 residues. The CDR3 DNA reads TGTGCCAGCTCACCCGGGACAAGCTACGAGCAGTACTTC. As protein: CASSPGTSYEQYF.

This chain links TRBV10-3 with TRBJ1-5; D uncertain. Trimming cost V 0 bases and J 6 bases, with 3 bases left between them. Germline V gives CDR1 ENHRY, CDR2 SYGVKD. The CDR3 runs 12 residues. In nucleotides, the CDR3 is TGTGCCATCAGTGAGTCGGCTCAGCCCCAGCATTTT. Amino acid sequence: CAISESAQPQHF.

The V call is TRBV19, the J call TRBJ2-1; TRBD2 matches at 10 bases. The CDR3 consists of 17 residues. Unmatched junction bases numbered 6, after V lost 4 bases and J lost 0 bases. Germline CDR1 and CDR2: LNHDA and SQIVND (reference sequence). The CDR3 spells CASSRGLALSSYNEQFF. As DNA, the CDR3 is TGTGCCAGTAGTAGGGGACTAGCGCTAAGCTCCTACAATGAGCAGTTCTTC.

This chain connects TRBV2 to TRBJ2-1; 12 nucleotides line up with TRBD2. CDR1 and CDR2 from the germline V gene are SNHLY and FYNNEI. The V gene end was trimmed by 3 bases and the J gene end by 6 bases; junction bases not matched to a gene: 3. The CDR3 totals 15 residues. CDR3 nucleotides: TGTGCCAGCAGTGACTGGGGACTAGCGGGCAATGAGCAGTTCTTC. Translated: CASSDWGLAGNEQFF.

This rearrangement joins TRBV2 to TRBJ2-7; 9 positions match TRBD1. V was pared by 6 bases and J by 4 bases, with 7 bases of the junction left unmatched. The CDR3 length is 14 residues. Germline V gene sequence: CDR1 SNHLY, CDR2 FYNNEI. CDR3 coding DNA: TGTGCCAGCAGCGAACAGGGGGCTGAGTACGAGCAGTACTTC. Translated: CASSEQGAEYEQYF.

The rearrangement uses TRBV6-2 or TRBV6-3 and TRBJ2-7; D remains unclear. The CDR3 length is 15 residues. Germline V CDR1 and CDR2: MNHEY, SVGEGT. Trimming stripped 0 bases from V and 3 bases from J, with 12 bases between. The CDR3 here is CASSYSIGSGYEQYF. CDR3 DNA: TGTGCCAGCAGTTACTCGATCGGGTCCGGCTACGAGCAGTACTTC.

A word on this clone: Distinct nucleotide sequences in the sample also encode this CDR3. The chain has TRBV5-1 and TRBJ1-6; tentatively, D is TRBD1 (6 bases). Germline CDR1 and CDR2: SGHRS and YFSETQ. The germline V and J ends were trimmed by 0 bases and 3 bases, with 7 bases remaining between them. There are 15 residues in the CDR3. CDR3 in amino acids: CASSLEGVYNSPLHF. DNA of the CDR3: TGCGCCAGCAGCTTGGAGGGGGTCTATAATTCACCCCTCCACTTT.

This clone occurred a few times. The chain employs TRBV6-1 and TRBJ1-2, with 10 bases that match TRBD1. The CDR3 contains 16 residues. Germline V gene sequence: CDR1 MNHNS, CDR2 SASEGT. V was clipped by 4 bases and J by 2 bases; unmatched bases: 7. Written as DNA, the CDR3 is TGTGCCAGCAGTGCGGGACAGGGGCTCAGAAACTATGGCTACACCTTC. Its protein product is CASSAGQGLRNYGYTF.